A single sample is the source of the 15 T cell receptor beta chains below, sequenced in a study of Graves' ophthalmopathy and Graves' hyperthyroidism. For repertoire sequencing, the TCR beta CDR3 regions were amplified from RNA transcripts. An opening RT-PCR round employed HTBI primers and preceded a second-round multiplex PCR. TCRdb ran MiXCR on the multiplex PCR reads and lists one entry per CDR3 protein. The profile shows roughly 400,000 distinct CDR3 sequences, about 16% of them singletons. The sample comprised peripheral blood. The receptor source for this set is a woman between 18 and 29 years old with stable Graves' hyperthyroidism.

This clonotype was detected a few times. A read error may be the cause here, since a much bigger clone is one base away. V and J are TRBV12-3 or TRBV12-4 and TRBJ1-1; no clear D. The length of the CDR3 is 14 residues. DNA of the CDR3: TGTGCCAGCAGCCCACCGACACCAAACACTGAAGCTTGCTTT. Translating it yields CASSPPTPNTEACF.

The chain has TRBV4-1 and TRBJ1-6; D is possibly TRBD1 (5 bases). Germline CDR1 reads MGHRA; CDR2 reads YSYEKL. This CDR3 region has 16 residues. With 4 bases removed from V and 3 bases from J, the gap between germline ends came to 13 bases. CDR3 sequence: CASSPLGRGYNSPLHF. CDR3 nucleotide sequence: TGCGCCAGCAGCCCATTGGGGAGGGGCTATAATTCACCCCTCCACTTT.

This clonotype appeared many times. The V call is TRBV4-1, the J call TRBJ2-7, with D possibly being TRBD1 (6 bases). Germline V CDR1 and CDR2: MGHRA, YSYEKL. This CDR3 has 13 amino acids. Trimming took off 5 bases at V and 3 bases at J, with 11 bases between the two ends. CDR3 residues: CASSEGTFYEQYF. The CDR3, as DNA: TGCGCCAGCAGCGAAGGGACATTCTACGAGCAGTACTTC.

This clonotype was counted many times. The rearrangement uses TRBV15 and TRBJ2-5; D gene uncertain. Germline lookup yields CDR1 LNHNV and CDR2 YYDKDF (reference sequence). V was cut by 5 bases and J by 2 bases, with 18 bases left in between. The CDR3 is 16 amino acids. The CDR3 reads CATSSRNWATQETQYF. DNA of the CDR3: TGTGCCACCAGCTCCCGAAACTGGGCAACACAAGAGACCCAGTACTTC.

This clonotype was seen ten or more times. Here the CDR3 DNA reads TGTGCCAGCAGTTCGGACAGAACCAAAAACATTCAGTACTTC. It specifies CASSSDRTKNIQYF. This chain joins TRBV6-2 or TRBV6-3 and TRBJ2-4, with TRBD1 as a possible D gene (6 bases). The CDR3 is 14 residues long. Germline CDR1 reads MNHEY; CDR2 reads SVGEGT. V was cut by 4 bases and J by 2 bases, with 9 bases left in between.

This clonotype was recorded many times. The rearrangement uses TRBV27 and TRBJ2-7, with D maybe TRBD1 (6 bases). V was trimmed by 5 bases and J by 0 bases, leaving 17 bases between them. This CDR3 has 16 amino acids. Germline V gene sequence: CDR1 MNHEY, CDR2 SMNVEV (reference sequence). The CDR3: CASSPSTGHFSYEQYF. The CDR3 region has the DNA TGTGCCAGCAGTCCCTCGACAGGCCATTTCTCCTACGAGCAGTACTTC.

This clonotype was counted at least ten times. The chain is built from TRBV7-8 and TRBJ2-5; 8 bases are a match to TRBD2. The CDR3 covers 15 residues. CDR1 is SGHVS and CDR2 is FQNEAQ in the germline V gene. The junction had 12 bases not matched to a gene; V was cut back by 7 bases and J by 5 bases. The CDR3 DNA follows: TGTGCCAGCATCCGTGTCCGGGGGGGCCGTGAGACCCAGTACTTC. Amino acids: CASIRVRGGRETQYF.

This clonotype came up many times. This chain joins TRBV7-9 and TRBJ1-1, with D possibly TRBD1 on 5 matching bases. V was cut by 2 bases and J by 1 base, with 17 bases left in between. Germline assignment: CDR1 SEHNR and CDR2 FQNEAQ (reference sequence). This CDR3 is built from 17 residues. The CDR3 loop is CASSLRPPADRNTEAFF. The CDR3 nucleotides are TGTGCCAGCAGCTTAAGGCCTCCCGCCGACAGGAACACTGAAGCTTTCTTT.

This clonotype was counted ten times or more. The chain is built from TRBV7-2 and TRBJ1-1; D uncertain. The CDR3 is 13 amino acids. Looked up from germline, CDR1 is SGHTA and CDR2 is FQGNSA. The V end was cut by 1 base, the J end by 8 bases, with 11 bases between. Written as DNA, the CDR3 is TGTGCCAGCAGCTTAGTTTTATCGGGAGAAGCTTTCTTT. Translating it yields CASSLVLSGEAFF.

This clonotype came up a few times. Just one base apart from a much larger clone, this may be a read error. J is TRBJ1-2 and V is TRBV5-4, with D hard to call. CDR1 is SGHNT, CDR2 YYREEE, per germline (reference sequence). The CDR3 contains 13 residues. CDR3 DNA sequence: TGTGCCAGCGGCTTGCCTCGGACCTATGGCTACACCTTC. Translated, it gives CASGLPRTYGYTF.

Notes on this clonotype: Because it lacks the conserved phenylalanine or tryptophan at the end, this CDR3 is likely a read error. The V and J genes are TRBV20-1 and TRBJ2-5; 9 bases are shared with TRBD2. The length of the CDR3 is 14 residues. Germline loops: CDR1 DFQATT, CDR2 SNEGSKA (reference sequence). The CDR3 sequence: CSAISRLAEEAQYY. CDR3 coding DNA: TGCAGTGCCATCTCCCGACTAGCGGAAGAGGCCCAGTACTAC.

This clonotype was picked up a small number of times. The V call is TRBV2, the J call TRBJ2-6; the D gene is possibly TRBD1 (5 bases). V was pared by 8 bases and J by 2 bases, with 16 bases between. From germline, CDR1 is SNHLY and CDR2 FYNNEI. The CDR3 length is 16 residues. The CDR3 protein is CASLPQGSAGANVLTF. CDR3 nucleotide sequence: TGTGCCAGCTTACCGCAGGGTTCGGCTGGGGCCAACGTCCTGACTTTC.

The genes are TRBV6-2 or TRBV6-3 and TRBJ2-7; TRBD2 aligns across 8 bases. V was clipped by 4 bases and J by 5 bases; unmatched bases: 7. CDR3 length: 14 amino acids. Germline assignment: CDR1 MNHEY and CDR2 SVGEGT. The chain's CDR3 is CASSFSGMGNEQYF. CDR3 bases: TGTGCCAGCAGTTTTAGCGGGATGGGGAACGAGCAGTACTTC.

This clonotype appeared many times. The rearrangement links TRBV5-1 to TRBJ2-7; D remains unclear. Germline V gene sequence: CDR1 SGHRS, CDR2 YFSETQ. The CDR3 has 14 residues. Between the trimmed V and J ends, which lost 7 bases and 2 bases, there was a span of 16 bases. The chain's CDR3 is CASGPGPSTYEQYF. The CDR3 coding sequence is TGCGCCAGCGGACCCGGGCCCTCCACCTACGAGCAGTACTTC.

This chain connects TRBV20-1 to TRBJ2-5; weak D call: TRBD2 (7 bases). Trimming cost V 6 bases and J 0 bases, with 17 bases left between them. This CDR3 has 15 amino acids. Germline assignment: CDR1 DFQATT and CDR2 SNEGSKA (reference sequence). The CDR3 DNA follows: TGCAGTGCAAGAACGGGGGGCCAATACCAAGAGACCCAGTACTTC. It yields the protein CSARTGGQYQETQYF.